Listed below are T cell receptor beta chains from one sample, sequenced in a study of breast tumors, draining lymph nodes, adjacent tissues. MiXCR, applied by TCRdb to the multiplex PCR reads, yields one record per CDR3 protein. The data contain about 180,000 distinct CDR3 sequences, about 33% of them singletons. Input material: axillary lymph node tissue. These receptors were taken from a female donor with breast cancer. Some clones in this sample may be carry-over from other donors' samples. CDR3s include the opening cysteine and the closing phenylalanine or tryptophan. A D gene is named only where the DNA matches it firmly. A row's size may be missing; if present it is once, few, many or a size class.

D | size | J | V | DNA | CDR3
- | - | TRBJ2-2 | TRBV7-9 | TGTGGCGTTTTCACGAACACCGGGGAGCTGCTTTTT | CGVFTNTGELLF
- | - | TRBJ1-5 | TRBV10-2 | TGCGCCAGCAGTGCTTGGGAGAGCAATCGGCCCCAGCATTTT | CASSAWESNRPQHF
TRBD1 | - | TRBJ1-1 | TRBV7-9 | TGTGCCAGCGAAGAACAGGGGGCGCGAGGCACTGAAGCTGTCTTT | CASEEQGARGTEAVF
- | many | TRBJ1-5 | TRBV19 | TGTGCCAGTACCCCCTTAAGGGAAGGTAATCAGCCCCAGCATTTT | CASTPLREGNQPQHF
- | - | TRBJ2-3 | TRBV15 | TGTGCCGCCAGCAGTGTGGGAGGTGCAGATACGCAGTATTTT | CAASSVGGADTQYF
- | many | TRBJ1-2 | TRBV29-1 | TGCAGCGGCCGGACCGGACTCTATGGCTACACCTTC | CSGRTGLYGYTF
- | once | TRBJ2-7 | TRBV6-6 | TGTGCCAGCAGTCACCCTCCCCAAGACCAATCCTACGAGCAGTACTTC | CASSHPPQDQSYEQYF
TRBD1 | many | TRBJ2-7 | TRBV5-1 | TGCGCCAGCAGCTGGGACAGGGCAGGCGGGGAGCAGTACTTC | CASSWDRAGGEQYF
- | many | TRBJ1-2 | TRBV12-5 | TGTGCTAGTGGTTTGGGGTTTATCCATGGCTACACCTTC | CASGLGFIHGYTF
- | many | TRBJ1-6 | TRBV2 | TGTGCCAGCAGCGGTAGGAACAGCGAAAATTCACCCCTCCACTTT | CASSGRNSENSPLHF
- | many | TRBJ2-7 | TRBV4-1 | TGCGCCAGCAGCCAAGATCCGGAAACCTCCTACGAGCAGTACTTC | CASSQDPETSYEQYF
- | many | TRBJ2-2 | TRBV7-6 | TGTGCCAGCAGCCCAGCGAACACCGGGGAGCTGTTTTTT | CASSPANTGELFF
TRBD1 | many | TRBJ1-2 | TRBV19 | TGTGCCAGTAGTATAGGAGAGGACAGGAATGGCTACACCTTC | CASSIGEDRNGYTF
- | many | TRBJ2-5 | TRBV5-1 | TGCGCCAGCATGGCCGGGCTCAACTACGAGACCCAGTACTTC | CASMAGLNYETQYF
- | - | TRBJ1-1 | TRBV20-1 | TGCAGTGCTATAACATCAACTTGGGGCATGAACACTGAAGCTTTCTTT | CSAITSTWGMNTEAFF
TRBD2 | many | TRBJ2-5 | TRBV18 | TGTGCCAGCTCAAGCTCACTAGCGGGCTTACAAGAGACCCAGTACTTC | CASSSSLAGLQETQYF
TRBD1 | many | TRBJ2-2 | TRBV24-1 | TGTGCCACCCGACAGGGATCGGGCGGGGAGCTGTTTTTT | CATRQGSGGELFF
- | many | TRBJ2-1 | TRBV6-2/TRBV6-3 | TGTGCCAGCAGTACCGCAGCGGCGGCAGGGTACAATGAGCAGTTCTTC | CASSTAAAAGYNEQFF
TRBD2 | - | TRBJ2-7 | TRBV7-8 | TGTGCCAGCAGCTTAGGAGGTCAAGCGGGAGGGCCTCCGGAGCAGTACTTC | CASSLGGQAGGPPEQYF
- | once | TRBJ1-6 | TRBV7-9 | TGTGCCAGCAGCTCGGCAGTTCATAGCTCCTATAATTCACCCCTCCACTTT | CASSSAVHSSYNSPLHF
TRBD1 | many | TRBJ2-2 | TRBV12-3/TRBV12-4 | TGTGCCAGCAGTCCCGACAGGGTCGACACCGGGGAGCTGTTTTTT | CASSPDRVDTGELFF
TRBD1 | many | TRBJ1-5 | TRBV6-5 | TGTGCCAGCAGCCCGGAGGGGGCGTTCGGGCAGCCCCAGCATTTT | CASSPEGAFGQPQHF
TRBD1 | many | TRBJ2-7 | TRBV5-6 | TGTGCCAGCAGCTTAGTCACAGGGGGCTACGAGCAGTACTTC | CASSLVTGGYEQYF
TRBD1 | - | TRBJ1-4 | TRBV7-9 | TGTGCCAGCAGCGTATCAACAGGGGGTAATGAAAAACTGTTTTTT | CASSVSTGGNEKLFF
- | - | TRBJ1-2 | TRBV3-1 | TGTGCCAGCAGCTTCCGGGACATCCGATATGGCTACACCTTC | CASSFRDIRYGYTF
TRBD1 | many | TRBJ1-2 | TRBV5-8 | TGTGCCAGCAGCTTGGAGGGGACAGGGGTTGGCTACACCTTC | CASSLEGTGVGYTF
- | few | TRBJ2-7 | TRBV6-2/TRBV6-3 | TGTGCCAGCACTTGGGCAGGGACCTACGAGCAGTACTTC | CASTWAGTYEQYF
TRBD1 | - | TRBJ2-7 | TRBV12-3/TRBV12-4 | TGTGCCAGCAGTTTGTCGGGACAGGGCCGCTACGAGCAGTACTTC | CASSLSGQGRYEQYF
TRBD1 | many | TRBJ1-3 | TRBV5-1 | TGCGCCAGCAGCGTGACAGGGAATTCTGGAAACACCATATATTTT | CASSVTGNSGNTIYF
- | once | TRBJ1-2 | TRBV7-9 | - | CASSIYLCSVPRTGDYGYTF
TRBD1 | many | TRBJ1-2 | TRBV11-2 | TGTGCCAGCAGGGACACCACACAGGGGGCGAACTATGGCTACACCTTC | CASRDTTQGANYGYTF
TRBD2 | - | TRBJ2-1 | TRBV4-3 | TGCGCCAGCAACCCAATCGGGACTAGCTTCGCTGAGCAGTTCTTC | CASNPIGTSFAEQFF
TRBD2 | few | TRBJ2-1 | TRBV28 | TGTGCCAGCAGCCCCTCCCATAGCGGGGGAGCCAATGAGCAGTTCTTC | CASSPSHSGGANEQFF
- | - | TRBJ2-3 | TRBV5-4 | TGTGCCAGCAGCTTGCTAGCAGATACGCAGTATTTT | CASSLLADTQYF
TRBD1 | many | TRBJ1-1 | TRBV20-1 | TGCAGTGCTAGATCCGGGCGACAGGGAAGTAAGTCTGAAGCTTTCTTT | CSARSGRQGSKSEAFF
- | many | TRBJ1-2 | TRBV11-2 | TGTGCCAGCAGCTTAAGGGACCAAGGCTATGGCTACACCTTC | CASSLRDQGYGYTF
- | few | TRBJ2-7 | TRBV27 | TGTGCCAGCAGTCCTACCGGGGACGGCCCCAACTACGAGCAGTACTTC | CASSPTGDGPNYEQYF
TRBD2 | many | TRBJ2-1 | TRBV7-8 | TGTGCCAGCAGCTTAGGTGGGACTAGCTATGAGCAGTTCTTC | CASSLGGTSYEQFF
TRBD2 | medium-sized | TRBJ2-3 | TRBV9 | TGTGCCAGCAGCGTAGGGACTAGCGGGGGGACTAGCACAGATACGCAGTATTTT | CASSVGTSGGTSTDTQYF
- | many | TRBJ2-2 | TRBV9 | TGTGCCAGCAGCAATCAACAGGGTGCCGAGAACGGGGAGCTGTTTTTT | CASSNQQGAENGELFF
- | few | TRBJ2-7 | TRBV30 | TGTGCCTGGGGACGCAGGGCGCCCGGCGAGCAGTACTTC | CAWGRRAPGEQYF
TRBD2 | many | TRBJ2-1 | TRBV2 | TGTGCCAGGAGACTAGCCGCCCGGTCCTACAATGAGCAGTTCTTC | CARRLAARSYNEQFF
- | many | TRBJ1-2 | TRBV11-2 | TGTGCCAGCAGCTTTCAGGGAAATAACTATGGCTACACCTTC | CASSFQGNNYGYTF
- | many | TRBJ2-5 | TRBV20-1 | TGCAGTGCTACAGAGATATGGCGGGAAATTGGAGAGACCCAGTACTTC | CSATEIWREIGETQYF